The 23 T cell receptor beta chains below were found in one sample sequenced in a study of Graves' ophthalmopathy and Graves' hyperthyroidism. The study amplified TCR beta CDR3 regions using RNA transcripts. Amplification began with first-round RT-PCR using HTBI primers, then second-round multiplex PCR was performed. TCRdb reprocessed the multiplex PCR reads with MiXCR, giving one entry per CDR3 protein. In the table there are about 370,000 distinct CDR3 sequences, around 16% of which are singletons. What was sequenced was peripheral blood. The receptors derive from a young woman with Graves' ophthalmopathy.

This clonotype was counted many times. One end of the junction does not line up with germline, which may come from a read error. The chain has TRBV20-1 and TRBJ1-2, with no clear D. The CDR3 contains 14 residues. Germline-derived CDR1 and CDR2 are DFQATT and SNEGSKA (reference sequence). The CDR3 loop reads CSARDPAIAYGYTF. The CDR3 DNA follows: TGCAGTGCTAGAGATCCCGCTATTGCCTATGGCTACACTTTC.

The rearrangement uses TRBV6-2 or TRBV6-3 and TRBJ2-5; 11 bases map to TRBD2. Germline assignment: CDR1 MNHEY and CDR2 SVGEGT. The CDR3 runs 20 residues. Trimming removed 0 bases from V and 3 bases from J; junction bases left unmatched: 15. CDR3 bases: TGTGCCAGCAGTTACTCGGGACAGGGACCCTCACTAGCGGGAGAAGAGACCCAGTACTTC. Its translation: CASSYSGQGPSLAGEETQYF.

The chain employs TRBV12-3 or TRBV12-4 and TRBJ2-7, with a weak D call TRBD2 (5 bases). The V end was cut by 7 bases, the J end by 3 bases, with 13 bases between. The CDR3 contains 13 residues. This chain's CDR3 is CASTFGEFYEQYF. The CDR3 coding sequence is TGTGCCAGCACCTTCGGGGAGTTCTACGAGCAGTACTTC.

The chain has TRBV11-2 and TRBJ2-5; 8 nucleotides line up with TRBD2. V gave up 5 bases and J gave up 1 base; unmatched junction bases: 12. The CDR3 runs 17 residues. Per germline, CDR1 SGHAT and CDR2 FQNNGV. This CDR3 is CASSPLPASGFQETQYF. The CDR3 DNA is TGTGCCAGCAGCCCCCTTCCCGCTAGCGGGTTCCAAGAGACCCAGTACTTC.

The sample holds many counts of this clonotype. The chain recombines TRBV12-3 or TRBV12-4 with TRBJ2-5; the D is unclear. This CDR3 has 12 residues. The V end lost 7 bases, the J end lost 0 bases, and 6 bases lay between the germline ends. CDR3 loop: CASTWDQETQYF. CDR3 DNA: TGTGCCAGCACTTGGGACCAAGAGACCCAGTACTTC.

This clonotype was recorded many times. This chain connects TRBV20-1 to TRBJ1-1, with D hard to call. CDR3 size: 13 residues. The V gene's germline CDR1 is DFQATT and CDR2 SNEGSKA (reference sequence). The V gene lost 0 bases and the J gene lost 7 bases, with 12 bases spanning the gap. The CDR3 coding sequence is TGCAGTGCTAGAGATAGGCCCGGCAGTGAAGCTTTCTTT. Protein product: CSARDRPGSEAFF.

There are many counts of this clonotype. The chain combines TRBV7-2 with TRBJ2-2; D perhaps matches TRBD2 (6 bases). The CDR3 is 13 residues long. The V gene's germline CDR1 is SGHTA and CDR2 FQGNSA. Deletions cut 3 bases from V and 7 bases from J, with 9 bases between. The chain's CDR3 is CASSFLASGELFF. Here the CDR3 DNA reads TGTGCCAGCAGCTTCCTAGCGAGCGGGGAGCTGTTTTTT.

This clonotype has a count of ten or more. The chain links TRBV2 to TRBJ2-2; D is unresolved. The V end was cut by 10 bases, the J end by 6 bases, with 9 bases between. The CDR3 spans 11 residues. Germline CDR1 is SNHLY and CDR2 is FYNNEI. CDR3 bases: TGTGCCAACGCTGTCTCCGGGGAGCTGTTTTTT. Its protein product is CANAVSGELFF.

This clonotype has a count of ten or more. V is TRBV6-2 or TRBV6-3 and J is TRBJ1-1, with D possibly TRBD1 on 6 matching bases. V was clipped by 2 bases and J by 7 bases, with 11 bases between them. This CDR3 is built from 13 residues. Germline-derived CDR1 and CDR2 are MNHEY and SVGEGT. CDR3 in amino acids: CASSYEGVFEAFF. For the CDR3, the DNA is TGTGCCAGCAGTTACGAGGGGGTTTTTGAAGCTTTCTTT.

This clonotype was recorded many times. This sequence joins TRBV18 and TRBJ1-1, with no clear D. V was cut by 2 bases and J by 3 bases, with 19 bases left in between. Germline V gene lookup returns CDR1 KGHSH and CDR2 LQKENI. This CDR3 comprises 17 residues. The CDR3 loop is CASSPWARTSSDTEAFF. The CDR3 nucleotides are TGTGCCAGCTCACCATGGGCCCGAACAAGTTCGGACACTGAAGCTTTCTTT.

This clonotype was picked up a small number of times. The rearrangement links TRBV30 to TRBJ2-6, with D maybe TRBD2 (5 bases). The CDR3 is made up of 13 amino acids. V gave up 0 bases and J gave up 10 bases, with 10 bases separating them. From germline, CDR1 is GTSNPN and CDR2 SVGIG (reference sequence). CDR3 nucleotide sequence: TGTGCCTGGAGTGTGTCTGAGGGTAACGTCCTGACTTTC. Translating it yields CAWSVSEGNVLTF.

This clonotype was detected ten times or more. The chain combines TRBV2 with TRBJ2-5, with a possible D match to TRBD2 (6 bases). Deletions cut 8 bases from V and 4 bases from J, with 23 bases between. The germline V gene has CDR1 SNHLY and CDR2 FYNNEI. The CDR3 is made up of 16 amino acids. The CDR3 here is CASLGLSAGSVETQYF. The DNA for the CDR3 is TGTGCCAGCCTGGGCCTGAGTGCGGGATCAGTAGAGACCCAGTACTTC.

This clonotype showed up many times. The chain links TRBV4-1 to TRBJ2-7, with D unresolved. The CDR3 is made up of 14 amino acids. The germline V gene has CDR1 MGHRA and CDR2 YSYEKL. V was shortened by 0 bases and J by 3 bases, with 9 bases between the two germline ends. The CDR3 here is CASSQDWRYYEQYF. The CDR3 DNA sequence: TGCGCCAGCAGCCAAGATTGGCGGTACTACGAGCAGTACTTC.

This clonotype was detected ten times or more. V is TRBV4-1 and J is TRBJ2-7; D remains unclear. V was shortened by 4 bases and J by 3 bases, with 19 bases between the two germline ends. The germline CDR1 and CDR2 sequences are MGHRA and YSYEKL. CDR3 size: 16 residues. In DNA form, the CDR3 reads TGCGCCAGCAGCCGAGACGACTCCTCTAGAGGCTACGAGCAGTACTTC. It specifies CASSRDDSSRGYEQYF.

This clonotype was observed many times. This chain uses TRBV19 with TRBJ1-5, with no clear D. Trimming removed 7 bases at V and 7 bases at J, with 17 bases between. Germline V gives CDR1 LNHDA, CDR2 SQIVND (reference sequence). This CDR3 comprises 14 residues. The chain's CDR3 is CASIDLRMRQPQHF. The CDR3 DNA sequence: TGTGCCAGTATTGACCTGAGGATGAGGCAGCCCCAGCATTTT.

This clonotype has a count of ten or more. V gene TRBV4-1 combines with J gene TRBJ2-5; D is perhaps TRBD1 (5 bases). Trimming cost V 0 bases and J 0 bases, with 11 bases left between them. CDR3 length: 16 amino acids. Germline-derived CDR1 and CDR2 are MGHRA and YSYEKL. In nucleotides, the CDR3 is TGCGCCAGCAGCCAAGATGGACAACCGTACCAAGAGACCCAGTACTTC. Translation gives CASSQDGQPYQETQYF.

This clonotype was recorded a few times. The chain is built from TRBV6-1 and TRBJ1-5; 7 bases line up with TRBD1. The CDR3 runs to 15 residues. J lost 3 bases, V lost 4 bases, and 6 bases had no gene match. CDR1 and CDR2 from the germline V gene are MNHNS and SASEGT. The CDR3 sequence is CASSVTGSDNQPQHF. CDR3 coding DNA: TGTGCCAGCAGTGTGACAGGGTCGGACAATCAGCCCCAGCATTTT.

This clonotype was seen many times. The chain is built from TRBV6-5 and TRBJ1-1; TRBD1 matches at 7 bases. CDR1 is MNHEY and CDR2 is SVGAGI in the germline V gene. J was trimmed by 3 bases and V by 0 bases; bases with no gene match: 10. CDR3 length: 17 residues. The CDR3 region is CASSYSTTTTGDTEAFF. The DNA of the CDR3 is TGTGCCAGCAGTTACTCCACGACCACAACAGGGGACACTGAAGCTTTCTTT.

This clonotype appeared many times. J is TRBJ2-7 and V is TRBV6-2 or TRBV6-3; 11 nucleotides align to TRBD2. The germline V gene encodes CDR1 MNHEY and CDR2 SVGEGT. The V and J ends lost 0 bases and 1 base, in that order; junction bases with no gene match: 11. The CDR3 totals 19 residues. The CDR3 nucleotides read TGTGCCAGCAGTTACTCGAGTCTACCTAGCGGGAGGACTTCCTACGAGCAGTACTTC. This encodes CASSYSSLPSGRTSYEQYF.

In its sample, this clonotype was seen many times. The rearrangement links TRBV7-2 to TRBJ1-1; 10 bases line up with TRBD1. Germline trimming cut 4 bases from V and 5 bases from J; bases unmatched to any gene: 7. There are 15 residues in the CDR3. Germline CDR1 reads SGHTA; CDR2 reads FQGNSA. CDR3 sequence (DNA): TGTGCCAGCAGCTCCGGGACAGGGGTGATGACTGAAGCTTTCTTT. Its protein product is CASSSGTGVMTEAFF.

There are a few counts of this clonotype. The rearrangement links TRBV30 to TRBJ1-1; the match to TRBD1 covers 12 bases. Germline CDR1 reads GTSNPN; CDR2 reads SVGIG (reference sequence). V lost 7 bases and J lost 4; bases outside the gene matches: 16. The CDR3 is 17 amino acids. This CDR3 reads CAYRLSGQGALGTEAFF. The CDR3 bases are TGTGCCTATAGATTGTCGGGACAGGGGGCGTTGGGCACTGAAGCTTTCTTT.

In this sample, this clonotype turned up many times. J is TRBJ1-5 and V is TRBV24-1, with D perhaps TRBD1 (5 bases). The V gene lost 8 bases and the J gene lost 7 bases, with 14 bases spanning the gap. The CDR3 is 13 amino acids. Germline values: CDR1 KGHDR, CDR2 SFDVKD. For the CDR3, the DNA is TGTGCCACCACTGGGGGGGTCGGACAGCCCCAGCATTTT. Residues: CATTGGVGQPQHF.

This clonotype appeared many times. The V call is TRBV7-2, the J call TRBJ2-7; 12 bases fit TRBD1. V lost 0 bases and J lost 5; bases outside the gene matches: 5. This CDR3 has 16 residues. CDR1 SGHTA and CDR2 FQGNSA come from the germline V gene. CDR3 nucleotides: TGTGCCAGCAGCTTAGCCGGGACAGGGGGCTTCCACGAGCAGTACTTC. Its translation: CASSLAGTGGFHEQYF.